A single sample is the source of the 11 T cell receptor beta chains below, sequenced in a study of blood T cells in healthy people across ages. Alongside a J-beta primer mix, a sample-barcoded 5' primer served in a second PCR lasting about 7 to 12 cycles. TCRdb redid the calling of the 5' RACE reads with MiXCR, one entry per CDR3 protein. The sample shows around 900,000 distinct CDR3 sequences, roughly 47% of them seen only once. Source material: blood. Receptors originate from a woman aged 55 to 70 in good health.

V usage is TRBV4-3 and J usage is TRBJ1-5; 7 nucleotides line up with TRBD1. The CDR3 is 18 amino acids. V lost 4 bases and J lost 5; bases outside the gene matches: 17. Germline V gene data show CDR1 as LGHNA and CDR2 as YSLEER. CDR3 loop: CASSRRRQGSKNDQPQHF. CDR3 in DNA: TGCGCCAGCAGCCGAAGGAGACAGGGAAGTAAGAACGATCAGCCCCAGCATTTT.

The rearrangement links TRBV12-3 or TRBV12-4 to TRBJ2-5, with 7 bases identical to TRBD2. The CDR3 has 14 residues. The ends lost 5 bases at V and 4 bases at J; junction bases unmatched: 7. The CDR3 loop reads CASSRNGGVETQYF. CDR3 sequence (DNA): TGTGCCAGCAGTCGTAATGGGGGGGTAGAGACCCAGTACTTC.

There are a few counts of this clonotype. This chain joins TRBV6-5 and TRBJ1-6, with 8 bases lining up with TRBD1. Germline V gene lookup returns CDR1 MNHEY and CDR2 SVGAGI. Losses at the gene ends were 5 bases for V and 9 bases for J; bases not matched to a gene: 6. The CDR3 contains 14 residues. The CDR3 here is CASSPQGAGSPLHF. CDR3 sequence (DNA): TGTGCCAGCAGTCCGCAGGGGGCCGGTTCACCCCTCCACTTT.

Only a few counts were recorded for this clonotype. This chain connects TRBV20-1 to TRBJ2-3; D is unclear. CDR3 length: 11 residues. V was pared by 4 bases and J by 5 bases, with 7 bases between. The germline CDR1 and CDR2 sequences are DFQATT and SNEGSKA (reference sequence). This CDR3 reads CSATRQDTQYF. CDR3 in DNA: TGCAGTGCTACCAGACAAGATACGCAGTATTTT.

The chain combines TRBV5-1 with TRBJ2-3; D unresolved. Trimming stripped 2 bases from V and 6 bases from J, with 19 bases between. The CDR3 totals 16 residues. CDR1 is SGHRS, CDR2 YFSETQ, per germline. The CDR3 nucleotides are TGCGCCAGCAGCTTTAGTAATTCGGGCTCATCGGATACGCAGTATTTT. It encodes CASSFSNSGSSDTQYF.

The gene calls are TRBV29-1 and TRBJ1-3, with no clear D. CDR1 and CDR2 (germline): SQVTM, ANQGSEA. Trimming left V 6 bases short and J 0 bases short, with 24 bases between. The CDR3 consists of 18 residues. The CDR3 nucleotides are TGCAGCGTCACCGGCACAGACCTTAAATTTAACTCTGGAAACACCATATATTTT. This sequence encodes CSVTGTDLKFNSGNTIYF.

This clonotype was seen only a few times. The J gene is TRBJ2-5, the V gene TRBV5-6; tentative D call: TRBD2 (6 bases). Per the germline V gene, CDR1 is SGHDT and CDR2 is YYEEEE. V gave up 3 bases and J gave up 4 bases, with 16 bases separating them. The CDR3 spans 15 residues. The CDR3 protein is CASSWRDGMGETQYF. CDR3 DNA: TGTGCCAGCAGCTGGAGGGACGGGATGGGAGAGACCCAGTACTTC. The whole variable domain, filled in from reference TRBV5-6 and TRBJ2-5, reads DAGVTQSPTHLIKTRGQQVTLRCSPKSGHDTVSWYQQALGQGPQFIFQYYEEEERQRGNFPDRFSGHQFPNYSSELNVNALLLGDSALYLCASSWRDGMGETQYFGPGTRLLVL.

Remarks on this clonotype: This could be a read error, since a much larger clone is one nucleotide away. The genes are TRBV5-1 and TRBJ1-2; 8 bases agree with TRBD1. The CDR3 covers 16 residues. Germline CDR1 and CDR2: SGHRS and YFSETQ. CDR3 nucleotide sequence: TGCGCCAGCACCTTGGAGTCCCAGGGGGCAATCTGTGGCTACACCTTC. It is translated as CASTLESQGAICGYTF.

Remarks on this clonotype: Relative to the germline gene, one junction end is altered; a read error may explain this. The gene calls are TRBV7-6 and TRBJ2-3, with TRBD2 identical over 8 bases. Germline V gene lookup returns CDR1 SGHVS and CDR2 FNYEAQ. CDR3 length equals 16 residues. The CDR3 region is CASGLAGRHRADTQYF. DNA for the CDR3: TGTGCCAGCGGCTTAGCGGGAAGACATCGGGCGGATACGCAGTATTTT.

V is TRBV28 and J is TRBJ1-2; the match to TRBD1 covers 7 bases. The CDR3 has 15 amino acids. The V and J ends lost 5 bases and 0 bases, in that order; junction bases with no gene match: 6. CDR1 and CDR2 (germline): MDHEN, SYDVKM. CDR3: CASSQLTGTNYGYTF. In nucleotides, the CDR3 is TGTGCCAGCAGTCAATTGACAGGGACTAACTATGGCTACACCTTC.

The gene calls are TRBV10-3 and TRBJ2-5; D is ambiguous. V was cut by 1 base and J by 11 bases, with 17 bases left in between. The CDR3 has 14 residues. The germline CDR1 and CDR2 sequences are ENHRY and SYGVKD. The CDR3 sequence is CAISEYRFVDEQYF. The CDR3 coding sequence is TGTGCCATCAGTGAGTATAGGTTTGTCGATGAGCAGTACTTC.